This T cell receptor beta chain was captured by sequencing in a study of OX40 agonist ivuxolimab in advanced cancers. Across the study: Patient treatment consisted of intravenous ivuxolimab administration every 2 weeks at 0.01 to 10 mg/kg. A diagnosis of hepatocellular carcinoma, melanoma, renal cell or head and neck cancer was present in dose-escalation patients.

Only in-frame clones appear in the TCRdb table, and some are missing; sequencing was by immunoSEQ multiplex PCR. The data contain about 19,000 clones, about four fifths of them seen just once; the ten biggest clones take up roughly 34%. V was pared by 0 bases and J by 7 bases, with 12 bases between. The germline V gene has CDR1 LNHDA and CDR2 SQIVND (reference sequence). The length of the CDR3 is 14 residues. Sequenced material: CD4+ or CD8+ T cells sorted from blood, taken in a trial of the OX40 agonist ivuxolimab. The chain recombines TRBV19 with TRBJ1-1; unclear D gene. The receptor's source is an adult with an advanced solid tumor such as melanoma, head and neck, liver or kidney cancer. CDR3 residues: CASSIDLSGGEAFF. Written as DNA, the CDR3 is TGTGCCAGTAGTATAGATCTATCGGGTGGTGAAGCTTTCTTT. Using reference TRBV19 and TRBJ1-1 for the parts outside the CDR3, the full variable domain is DGGITQSPKYLFRKEGQNVTLSCEQNLNHDAMYWYRQDPGQGLRLIYYSQIVNDFQKGDIAEGYSVSREKKESFPLTVTSAQKNPTAFYLCASSIDLSGGEAFFGQGTRLTVV.